This entry describes one T cell receptor (beta chain). Enrolled during active infection, Seattle patients were then followed longitudinally. Original analysis: Amplification of reference gene primers was used by the study to estimate nucleated cell counts. Sequencing was performed with immunoSEQ multiplex PCR; in TCRdb, only in-frame clones are kept and a portion is missing. V and J calls and clone size are copied from that table; D and trimming were computed from the DNA. The sample contains about 160,000 clones, around 84% of which appear only once. The CDR3 is 17 residues long. Germline V gives CDR1 MDHEN, CDR2 SYDVKM. Trimming left V 5 bases short and J 0 bases short, with 17 bases between. This specimen comes from a study of blood T cell repertoires in COVID-19. The overall study: Samples representing acute and convalescent COVID-19 were sourced from the United States, Italy and Spain. From T cells, B-cell-depleted T cells, or PBMCs came the material, which was cDNA or gDNA.

Sequenced: peripheral blood. The chain combines TRBV28 with TRBJ1-5; maybe TRBD1 (5 bases). This clonotype was obtained from a woman in her 50s with COVID-19, enrolled during active disease. The CDR3 DNA is TGTGCCAGCAGTCCAGAGAGACAGTTATATAGCAATCAGCCCCAGCATTTT. Protein product: CASSPERQLYSNQPQHF.